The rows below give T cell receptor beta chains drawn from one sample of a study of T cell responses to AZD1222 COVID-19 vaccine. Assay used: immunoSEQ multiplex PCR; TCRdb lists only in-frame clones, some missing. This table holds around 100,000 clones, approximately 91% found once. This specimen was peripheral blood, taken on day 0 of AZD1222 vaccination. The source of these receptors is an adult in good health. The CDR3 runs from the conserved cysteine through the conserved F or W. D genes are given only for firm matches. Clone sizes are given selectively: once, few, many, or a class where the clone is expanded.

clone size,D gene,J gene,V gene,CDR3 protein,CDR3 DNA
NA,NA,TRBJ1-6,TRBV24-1,CATSDTNSNSPLHF,TGTGCCACCAGTGATACCAACAGTAATTCACCCCTCCACTTT
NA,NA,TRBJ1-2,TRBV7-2,CASSSANPGARGYTF,TGTGCCAGCAGCTCAGCGAACCCGGGGGCGCGTGGCTACACCTTC
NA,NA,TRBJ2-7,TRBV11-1,CASSPRLVSYHEQYF,TGTGCCAGCAGCCCGAGACTGGTTTCATACCACGAGCAGTACTTC
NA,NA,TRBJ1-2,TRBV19,CASTPGQVSPYGYTF,TGTGCCAGTACCCCAGGCCAGGTTTCTCCCTATGGCTACACCTTC
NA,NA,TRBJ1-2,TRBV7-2,CASSPWGGEYGYTF,TGTGCCAGCAGCCCGTGGGGGGGCGAATATGGCTACACCTTC
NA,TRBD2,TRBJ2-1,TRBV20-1,CSASRTSVNNEQFF,TGCAGTGCTAGTCGTACTAGCGTTAACAATGAGCAGTTCTTC
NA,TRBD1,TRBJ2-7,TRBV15,CATSLTGRNYEQYF,TGTGCCACCAGTTTGACAGGGAGAAACTACGAGCAGTACTTC
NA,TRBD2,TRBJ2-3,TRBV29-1,CSVEREGLHPDTQYF,TGCAGCGTTGAACGGGAGGGCCTCCATCCCGATACGCAGTATTTT
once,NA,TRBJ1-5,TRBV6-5,CASSLLRDNQPQHF,TGTGCCAGCAGTCTACTCCGGGACAATCAGCCCCAGCATTTT
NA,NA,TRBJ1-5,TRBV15,CATSRDRGRDQPQHF,TGTGCCACCAGCAGAGATAGGGGGAGAGATCAGCCCCAGCATTTT
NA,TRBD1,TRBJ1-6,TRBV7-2,CASSSTGTVGSPLHF,TGTGCCAGCAGCTCAACCGGGACAGTTGGATCACCCCTCCACTTT
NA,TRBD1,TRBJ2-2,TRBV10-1,CASSPGTAYYAGELFF,TGCGCCAGCAGCCCCGGGACAGCGTATTATGCCGGGGAGCTGTTTTTT
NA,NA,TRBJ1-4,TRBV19,CASGERSYEKLFF,TGTGCTTCGGGGGAGAGGAGTTATGAAAAACTGTTTTTT
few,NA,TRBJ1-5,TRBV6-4,CASSVGSNQPQHF,TGTGCCAGCAGTGTCGGGAGCAATCAGCCCCAGCATTTT
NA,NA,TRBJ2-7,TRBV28,CASSFPGWGNEQYF,TGTGCCAGCAGTTTCCCCGGATGGGGAAACGAGCAGTACTTC
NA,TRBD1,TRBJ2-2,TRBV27,CASSSRDRANTGELFF,TGTGCCAGCAGTTCGCGGGACAGGGCGAACACCGGGGAGCTGTTTTTT
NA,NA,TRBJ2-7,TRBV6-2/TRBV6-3,CASSYVESLWYF,TGTGCCAGCAGTTACGTGGAGAGCCTGTGGTACTTC
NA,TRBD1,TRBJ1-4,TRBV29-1,CSVGQTPAGLFF,TGCAGCGTGGGACAGACCCCCGCGGGACTGTTTTTT
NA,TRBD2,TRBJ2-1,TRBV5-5,CASSLRSGSLNEQFF,TGTGCCAGCAGCTTGAGGAGCGGGAGTCTCAATGAGCAGTTCTTC
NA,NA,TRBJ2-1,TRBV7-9,CASSLVEGYYNEQFF,TGTGCCAGCAGCTTAGTAGAGGGTTACTACAATGAGCAGTTCTTC
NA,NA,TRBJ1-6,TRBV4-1,CASSQLLGQAGNSPLHF,TGCGCCAGCAGCCAGTTACTAGGCCAGGCGGGTAATTCACCCCTCCACTTT
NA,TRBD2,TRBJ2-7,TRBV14,CASSQNSGSYEQYF,TGTGCCAGCAGCCAAAATAGCGGGAGCTACGAGCAGTACTTC
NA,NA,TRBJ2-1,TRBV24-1,CATSDLLGGEQFF,TGTGCCACCAGTGATTTGTTAGGGGGTGAGCAGTTCTTC
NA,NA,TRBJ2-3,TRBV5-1,CASSAAPTDTQYF,TGCGCCAGCAGCGCGGCACCCACAGATACGCAGTATTTT
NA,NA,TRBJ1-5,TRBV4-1,CASSQGVKGQPQHF,TGCGCCAGCAGCCAAGGGGTTAAGGGTCAGCCCCAGCATTTT
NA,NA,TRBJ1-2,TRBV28,CASTPTGATGRGYTF,TGTGCCAGCACTCCCACGGGGGCAACAGGGAGAGGCTACACCTTC
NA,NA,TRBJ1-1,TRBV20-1,CSAINGAEAFF,TGCAGTGCCATCAACGGAGCTGAAGCTTTCTTT
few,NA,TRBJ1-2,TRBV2,CASSYDGRSRSGYTF,TGTGCCAGCAGTTACGATGGGCGGAGTAGGAGCGGCTACACCTTC
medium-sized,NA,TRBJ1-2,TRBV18,CASSPSDRNYGYTF,TGTGCCAGCTCACCTTCGGACAGAAACTATGGCTACACCTTC